This T cell receptor beta chain was observed in a study of blood T cell repertoires in COVID-19. CDR3 length: 13 amino acids. Looked up from germline, CDR1 is SGHRS and CDR2 is YFSETQ. V gave up 3 bases and J gave up 3 bases, with 9 bases separating them. In the original analysis: Estimation of nucleated cell counts relied on the amplification of reference gene primers. The protocol was immunoSEQ multiplex PCR, while the TCRdb copy is restricted to in-frame clones and leaves out a portion. From that table come the V and J calls and clone size; the DNA was used to work out D and trimming. In the table there are about 300,000 clones, around 89% of which are singletons. Only a few counts were recorded for this clone.

The specimen sequenced was peripheral blood. This TCR was recovered from a man aged 18 to 29 who had recovered from COVID-19. This chain connects TRBV5-1 to TRBJ1-1, with D possibly being TRBD1 (6 bases). The CDR3: CASSYSGDTEAFF. CDR3 in DNA: TGCGCCAGCAGCTACTCAGGGGACACTGAAGCTTTCTTT.